This T cell receptor delta chain is drawn from a study of delta chains in infants with herpesvirus infections. Whole-study results and caveats: Among Vdelta1 cells, the public clonotype apparently waned within approximately two months. Possibly, this public clonotype is present below detection in uninfected infants.

The J segment lost 0 bases and the V segment lost 0 bases, leaving 0 bases of the junction unmatched. The V gene's germline CDR1 is GEAIGNYY and CDR2 EKD. The CDR3 totals 14 residues. PBMC RNA was reverse transcribed using gamma-chain- and delta-chain-specific primers. TCRdb made new clone calls on the RT-PCR reads using CATT. Altogether some 750 delta-chain clones are present, less than 45% being singletons, with the ten largest covering 15% to 20%. This clone is deemed medium-sized (0.01 to 0.1%). Its antigen is not identified. A read error may explain this, as a much larger clone is one base away. The sample was peripheral blood, taken at time point 1 of longitudinal follow-up. The chain employs TRDV2 and TRDJ1; 7 bases are shared with TRDD3. The clonotype was recovered from a human donor who was a Ugandan infant, either HIV-exposed or HIV-unexposed (not recorded which). Here the CDR3 DNA reads TGTGCCTGTGACACCTGGGGGAACACCGATAAACTCATCTTT. Translating it yields CACDTWGNTDKLIF.